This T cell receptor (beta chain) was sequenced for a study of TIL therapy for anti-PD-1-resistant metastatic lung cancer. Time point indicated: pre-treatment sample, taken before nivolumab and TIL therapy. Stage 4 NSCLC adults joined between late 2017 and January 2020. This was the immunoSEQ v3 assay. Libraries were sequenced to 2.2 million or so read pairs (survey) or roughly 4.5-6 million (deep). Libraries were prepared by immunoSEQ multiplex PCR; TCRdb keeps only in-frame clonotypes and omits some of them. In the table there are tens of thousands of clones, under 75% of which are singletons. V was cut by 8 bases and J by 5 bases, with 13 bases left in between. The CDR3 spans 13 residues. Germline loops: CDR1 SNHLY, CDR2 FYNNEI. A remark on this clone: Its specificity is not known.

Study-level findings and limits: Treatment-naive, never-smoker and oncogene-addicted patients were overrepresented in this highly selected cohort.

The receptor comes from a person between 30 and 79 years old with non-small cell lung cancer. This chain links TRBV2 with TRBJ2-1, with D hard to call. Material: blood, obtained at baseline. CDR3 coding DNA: TGTGCCAGCTCGGGTGGCGGCCACAATGAGCAGTTCTTC. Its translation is CASSGGGHNEQFF.